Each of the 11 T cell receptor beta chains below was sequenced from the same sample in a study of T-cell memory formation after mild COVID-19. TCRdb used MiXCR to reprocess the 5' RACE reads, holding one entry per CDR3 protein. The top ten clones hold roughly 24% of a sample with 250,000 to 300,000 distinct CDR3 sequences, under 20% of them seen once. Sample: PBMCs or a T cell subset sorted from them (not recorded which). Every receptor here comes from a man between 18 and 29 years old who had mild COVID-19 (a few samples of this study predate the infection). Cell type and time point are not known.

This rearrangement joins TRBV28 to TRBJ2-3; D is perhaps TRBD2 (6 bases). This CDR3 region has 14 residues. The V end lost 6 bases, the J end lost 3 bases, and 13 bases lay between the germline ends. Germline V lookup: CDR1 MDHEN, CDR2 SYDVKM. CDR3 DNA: TGTGCCAGCAGGGCCGGGGGTATTACAGATACGCAGTATTTT. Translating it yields CASRAGGITDTQYF.

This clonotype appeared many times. The CDR3 DNA reads TGTGCCAGCAGTTCGACAGAAGGAGGCATTCAGTACTTC. It specifies CASSSTEGGIQYF. V and J are TRBV12-3 or TRBV12-4 and TRBJ2-4; the D gene could be TRBD1 or TRBD2 (5 bases each). The CDR3 consists of 13 residues. Trimming took off 4 bases at V and 9 bases at J, with 13 bases between the two ends.

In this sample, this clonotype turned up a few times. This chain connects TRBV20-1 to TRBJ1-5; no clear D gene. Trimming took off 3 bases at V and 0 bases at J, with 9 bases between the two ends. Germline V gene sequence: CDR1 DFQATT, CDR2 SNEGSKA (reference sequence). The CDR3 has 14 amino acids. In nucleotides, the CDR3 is TGCAGTGCTAGGGTACGGAATAGCAATCAGCCCCAGCATTTT. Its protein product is CSARVRNSNQPQHF.

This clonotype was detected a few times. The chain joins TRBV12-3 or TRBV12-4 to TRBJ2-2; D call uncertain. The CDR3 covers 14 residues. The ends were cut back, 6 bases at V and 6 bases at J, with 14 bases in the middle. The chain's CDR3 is CASSPRTWAGELFF. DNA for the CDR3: TGTGCCAGCAGCCCGAGAACGTGGGCCGGGGAGCTGTTTTTT.

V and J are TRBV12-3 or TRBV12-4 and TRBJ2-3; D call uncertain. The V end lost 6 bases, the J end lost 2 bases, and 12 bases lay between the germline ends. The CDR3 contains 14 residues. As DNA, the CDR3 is TGTGCCAGCAGCGTGATCTTCTCCACAGATACGCAGTATTTT. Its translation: CASSVIFSTDTQYF.

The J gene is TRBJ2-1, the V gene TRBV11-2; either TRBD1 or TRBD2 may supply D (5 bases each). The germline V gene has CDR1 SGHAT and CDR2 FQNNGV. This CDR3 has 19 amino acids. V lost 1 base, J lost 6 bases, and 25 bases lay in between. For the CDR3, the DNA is TGTGCCAGCAGCTTAGGCCTCGGGCAGGGAGCCTCTCCGCGCAATGAGCAGTTCTTC. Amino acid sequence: CASSLGLGQGASPRNEQFF.

CDR3 region: CASSYPGGRETQYF. The CDR3 DNA sequence: TGTGCCAGCAGTTACCCAGGGGGTAGGGAGACCCAGTACTTC. The V and J genes are TRBV6-5 and TRBJ2-5; 7 bases align to TRBD1. V was clipped by 2 bases and J by 5 bases; unmatched bases: 5. The germline CDR1 and CDR2 sequences are MNHEY and SVGAGI. This CDR3 is 14 amino acids long.

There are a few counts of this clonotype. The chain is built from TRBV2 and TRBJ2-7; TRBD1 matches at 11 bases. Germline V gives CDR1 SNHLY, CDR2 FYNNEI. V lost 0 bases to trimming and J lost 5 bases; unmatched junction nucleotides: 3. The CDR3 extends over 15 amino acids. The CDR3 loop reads CASSEARDRGNEQYV. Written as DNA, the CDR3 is TGTGCCAGCAGTGAAGCAAGGGACAGGGGGAACGAGCAGTACGTC.

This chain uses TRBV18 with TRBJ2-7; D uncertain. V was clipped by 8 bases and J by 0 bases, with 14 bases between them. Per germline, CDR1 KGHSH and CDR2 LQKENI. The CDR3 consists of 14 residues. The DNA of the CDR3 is TGTGCCAGCCGAGACGGACGGAGCTCCTACGAGCAGTACTTC. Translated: CASRDGRSSYEQYF.

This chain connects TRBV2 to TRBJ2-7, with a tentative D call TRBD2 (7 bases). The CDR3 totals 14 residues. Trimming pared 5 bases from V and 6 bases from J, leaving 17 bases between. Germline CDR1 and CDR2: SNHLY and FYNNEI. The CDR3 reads CASSYEGGPLEQYV. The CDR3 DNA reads TGTGCCAGCAGTTATGAGGGGGGGCCCCTCGAGCAGTACGTC.

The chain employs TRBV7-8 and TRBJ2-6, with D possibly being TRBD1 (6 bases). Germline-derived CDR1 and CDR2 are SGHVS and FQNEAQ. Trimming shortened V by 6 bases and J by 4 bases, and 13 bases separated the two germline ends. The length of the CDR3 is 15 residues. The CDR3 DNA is TGTGCCAGCAGTTCCAGGGGAAAAGGGGCCAACGTCCTGACTTTC. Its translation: CASSSRGKGANVLTF. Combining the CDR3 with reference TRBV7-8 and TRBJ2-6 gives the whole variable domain GAGVSQSPRYKVAKRGQDVALRCDPISGHVSLFWYQQALGQGPEFLTYFQNEAQLDKSGLPSDRFFAERPEGSVSTLKIQRTQQEDSAVYLCASSSRGKGANVLTFGAGSRLTVL.